Listed here is a single T cell receptor beta chain. This clonotype was seen a few times. Its antigen is still unknown. Qualities for individual bases were not recorded, and no much larger clone is one base off. Only healthy Caucasian donors were included. Three pairs of female monozygotic twins, all aged roughly 18 to 30 years, made up the twin cohort. Peripheral blood mononuclear cells were the source from which RNA for the TCR libraries was isolated. V loses 1 base of germline sequence and J loses 1 base, and the interval between the two ends is 8 bases. The CDR3 runs 13 amino acids, cysteine and phenylalanine included. Only CDR3 DNA remains: 39 bases, in frame from the first base. CDR1 and CDR2 are read off the germline V gene (reference sequence) as DFQATT and SNEGSKA. Preparation of the library involved 5' RACE. For sequencing, an Illumina HiSeq 2000 was employed. A universal primer binding site was introduced by template switching, and a unique molecular identifier was present in the final cDNA, enabling accurate counting of TCR cDNA molecules. Specific primers in the conserved constant-segment region were used to synthesize first-strand cDNA for TCR alpha and beta chains. To control for contamination, every cDNA library carried two barcodes: a SMART-Mk sample barcode plus Illumina barcodes. TruSeq adapter sequences along with Illumina sample barcodes were introduced in two successive PCR steps. TCR alpha and beta cDNA libraries were sequenced on the Illumina HiSeq platform with custom primers. Under the source paper's analysis protocol: Unique molecular identifiers were extracted from raw reads with MiGEC, and CDR3 positions were determined with MiXCR. For each individual, recombination models were inferred using an EM algorithm with the repgenHMM and IGoR tools. The analysis of shared clonotypes was done with the tcR package in R, with sharing normalized by the product of cloneset sizes. Out-of-frame nonproductive sequences were analyzed to study raw recombination free of thymic and clonal selection effects. TCRdb reworked the public reads: Q25 trimming with fastp, MiXCR clone assembly, productive beta chains retained. One record per CDR3 amino acid sequence lists the most common genes and DNA. It is TCRdb's table, rather than the study itself, that gives the V and J calls and clone size. For this sample there are 700,000 or so distinct CDR3 sequences; over 8.5% appear just once. The ten largest clones represent about 0.98% of the sample.

This entry is derived from a study of identical twins (dated by TCRdb to 2016 to 2017). About the full investigation: To test whether fetal clonotypes persist, the study used deep sequencing on TCR alpha and beta repertoires from monozygotic twins, unrelated adults of various ages, and cord blood. Replicate twin experiments were performed at different times using different library preparation protocols to rule out contamination.

Results and caveats for the whole study, not just this receptor: Recombination models systematically underestimated out-of-frame TCR alpha sharing in monozygotic twins but agreed with sharing between unrelated individuals. Compared with coincidental sharing between unrelated individuals, out-of-frame TCR alpha sequences shared between twins had an excess of sequences with low generation probability. Because the same donors could not be followed over many years, conclusions were based on cross-sectional statistical analysis. Zero-insertion analyses could be partly confounded by invariant T cells such as MAIT and iNKT, although diverse VJ usage argued against such confounding for most clonotypes. A weaker excess of twin sharing was found in beta out-of-frame sequences because the signal-to-noise ratio was lowered by fewer shared sequences. Fewer insertions were carried by abundant cord blood beta clonotypes; a weaker similar trend was observed in young adult naive repertoires, while no such trend was observed in memory repertoires.

This sample was shared with a second study, whose subject was yellow fever vaccine responses in identical twins. As the second study states: According to the authors, the vaccine-induced T cell response in identical twins seemed to be partly convergent and partly specific to each individual. In the study, vaccine-responding T cell clones were precisely tracked in identical twins.

The sample taken for sequencing was PBMCs. Recombination connected TRBV20-1 to TRBJ2-7; there is no confident call for the D gene. The receptor comes from a woman aged 18-29 years in good health. The CDR3 is CSARATGSYEQYF. The nucleotide sequence is given as TGCAGTGCTAGAGCGACTGGTTCCTACGAGCAGTACTTC.